Below, 18 T cell receptor beta chains from the same sample are listed, as sequenced in a study of T cells of healthy individuals listed by TCRdb under 2018. The library was obtained by 5' RACE. The sample was run on an Illumina MiSeq. TCRdb trimmed public reads at Q25 via fastp, called clones via MiXCR and kept in-frame beta chains. Each CDR3 protein gets just one entry, which takes the most common genes and DNA from the rows behind it. Across this sample there are more than 60,000 distinct CDR3 sequences, with about 16% seen only once. The biggest ten clones account for about 4.7% of the sample. These receptors were obtained from a human donor in good health.

V and J are TRBV20-1 and TRBJ2-2; 10 nucleotides line up with TRBD2. This CDR3 region has 14 residues. The V gene's germline CDR1 is DFQATT and CDR2 SNEGSKA (reference sequence). The trim removed 2 bases at V and 3 bases at J, leaving 0 bases unmatched. The CDR3 loop is CSARLAGDTGELFF. DNA for the CDR3: TGCAGTGCTAGACTAGCGGGAGACACCGGGGAGCTGTTTTTT.

To note about this clonotype: A much larger clone differs by one base, so this may be a read error. The chain combines TRBV25-1 with TRBJ2-2, with 11 positions matching TRBD1. Germline CDR1 reads MGHDK; CDR2 reads SYGVNS. The CDR3 totals 15 residues. In DNA form, the CDR3 reads TGTGCCAGCAGTGGGACAGGGGGCAGCACCGGGGAGATGTTTTTT. This gives the protein CASSGTGGSTGEMFF.

The chain has TRBV28 and TRBJ2-3; D not certain. In germline, CDR1 is MDHEN, CDR2 SYDVKM. V was pared by 5 bases and J by 0 bases, with 15 bases between. CDR3 length: 16 residues. This chain's CDR3 is CASSLWARASTDTQYF. DNA of the CDR3: TGTGCCAGCAGTCTTTGGGCAAGGGCGAGCACAGATACGCAGTATTTT.

Many counts were recorded for this clonotype. J is TRBJ1-1 and V is TRBV6-1; no definite D call. The length of the CDR3 is 11 residues. Germline V gene sequence: CDR1 MNHNS, CDR2 SASEGT. Deletions cut 2 bases from V and 8 bases from J, with 6 bases between. The DNA for the CDR3 is TGTGCCAGCAGTGAACGCAAAGAAGCTTTCTTT. Its protein product is CASSERKEAFF.

The table lists this clonotype with many counts. The chain employs TRBV7-8 and TRBJ2-1; 7 nucleotides agree with TRBD2. Per germline, CDR1 SGHVS and CDR2 FQNEAQ. CDR3 length equals 15 residues. V lost 1 base to trimming and J lost 7 bases; unmatched junction nucleotides: 7. The CDR3 reads CASSLGASGGNEQFF. The CDR3 bases are TGTGCCAGCAGCTTAGGAGCTAGCGGTGGGAATGAGCAGTTCTTC.

This clonotype has at least ten counts. J is TRBJ2-7 and V is TRBV28; TRBD2 might be the D (6 bases). Deletions cut 7 bases from V and 3 bases from J, with 25 bases between. This CDR3 is built from 17 residues. Germline-derived CDR1 and CDR2 are MDHEN and SYDVKM. The CDR3 sequence is CASTSQPLARTHYEQYF. CDR3 DNA sequence: TGTGCCAGCACCTCCCAACCTCTAGCGAGAACCCACTACGAGCAGTACTTC.

This clonotype was counted ten times or more. The chain joins TRBV20-1 to TRBJ1-2, with D possibly TRBD1 on 6 matching bases. The CDR3 runs to 12 residues. With 2 bases removed from V and 4 bases from J, the gap between germline ends came to 8 bases. In germline, CDR1 is DFQATT, CDR2 SNEGSKA (reference sequence). The chain's CDR3 is CSARPGAYGYTF. CDR3 nucleotides: TGCAGTGCTAGACCGGGGGCCTATGGCTACACCTTC.

This clonotype was counted many times. The V and J genes are TRBV18 and TRBJ1-2; D gene uncertain. The CDR3 length is 17 residues. Germline V gives CDR1 KGHSH, CDR2 LQKENI. V was trimmed by 0 bases and J by 0 bases, leaving 14 bases between them. This CDR3 reads CASSPPEAGLTNYGYTF. In nucleotides, the CDR3 is TGTGCCAGCTCACCACCGGAGGCAGGACTGACTAACTATGGCTACACCTTC.

This clonotype was seen ten or more times. CDR3 residues: CSARGTASYEQYF. For the CDR3, the DNA is TGCAGTGCTAGGGGTACAGCCTCCTACGAGCAGTACTTC. The chain has TRBV20-1 and TRBJ2-7; no firm D call. The CDR3 has 13 amino acids. V was trimmed by 3 bases and J by 0 bases, leaving 9 bases between them. Per the germline V gene, CDR1 is DFQATT and CDR2 is SNEGSKA (reference sequence).

This rearrangement joins TRBV20-1 to TRBJ1-3; 9 nucleotides line up with TRBD1. Germline assignment: CDR1 DFQATT and CDR2 SNEGSKA (reference sequence). The CDR3 totals 14 residues. The J segment lost 2 bases and the V segment lost 6 bases, leaving 5 bases of the junction unmatched. The CDR3 region has the DNA TGCAGTGCAACACAGGGGGCTGCTGGAAACACCATATATTTT. Translating gives CSATQGAAGNTIYF.

The chain uses TRBV25-1 and TRBJ1-5; D ambiguous. This CDR3 spans 13 amino acids. Trimming pared 5 bases from V and 1 base from J, leaving 6 bases between. Germline V lookup: CDR1 MGHDK, CDR2 SYGVNS. In DNA form, the CDR3 reads TGTGCCAGCAGTTATCGGAGCAATCAGCCCCAGCATTTT. Translation gives CASSYRSNQPQHF.

This clonotype showed up many times. V and J are TRBV4-3 and TRBJ2-5; 12 nucleotides align to TRBD1. The V gene's germline CDR1 is LGHNA and CDR2 YSLEER. Trimming cost V 0 bases and J 5 bases; bases outside gene matches: 4. CDR3 size: 16 residues. CDR3 bases: TGCGCCAGCAGCCAAGATAGGGACAGGGGGCGTGAGACCCAGTACTTC. Its protein product is CASSQDRDRGRETQYF.

There are many counts of this clonotype. V and J are TRBV20-1 and TRBJ1-1, with D possibly being TRBD1 (5 bases). This CDR3 has 12 residues. Trimming shortened V by 6 bases and J by 4 bases, and 12 bases separated the two germline ends. Germline CDR1 reads DFQATT; CDR2 reads SNEGSKA (reference sequence). The CDR3 sequence: CSARAGGTEAFF. The CDR3 bases are TGCAGTGCCAGGGCGGGGGGCACTGAAGCTTTCTTT.

V usage is TRBV12-3 or TRBV12-4 and J usage is TRBJ1-4; the D is unclear. The V end was cut by 7 bases, the J end by 4 bases, with 10 bases between. There are 13 residues in the CDR3. For the CDR3, the DNA is TGTGCCAGCATGGAGGGCGTTAATGAAAAACTGTTTTTT. Its translation: CASMEGVNEKLFF.

This clonotype was recorded at least ten times. This chain joins TRBV19 and TRBJ2-1; 8 bases agree with TRBD2. With 5 bases clipped from V and 6 bases from J, the junction kept 6 bases outside the gene matches. The CDR3 contains 14 residues. Germline CDR1 reads LNHDA; CDR2 reads SQIVND (reference sequence). The CDR3 loop is CASSAQRGPNEQFF. The CDR3, as DNA: TGTGCCAGTAGTGCCCAGCGGGGGCCCAATGAGCAGTTCTTC.

This clonotype was counted a few times. The chain is built from TRBV27 and TRBJ2-1; no clear D gene. The CDR3 has 16 residues. Germline CDR1 and CDR2: MNHEY and SMNVEV (reference sequence). Trimming took off 4 bases at V and 2 bases at J, with 15 bases between the two ends. This chain's CDR3 is CASSSTPRATYNEQFF. The CDR3 DNA is TGTGCCAGCAGTTCCACCCCCCGTGCTACCTACAATGAGCAGTTCTTC.

This clonotype occurred many times. CDR3 region: CASSLVVVNSPLHF. Here the CDR3 DNA reads TGCGCCAGCAGCTTGGTGGTTGTCAATTCACCCCTCCACTTT. The chain couples TRBV5-1 to TRBJ1-6; no firm D call. In germline, CDR1 is SGHRS, CDR2 YFSETQ. Deletions cut 0 bases from V and 7 bases from J, with 8 bases between. This CDR3 comprises 14 residues.

This clonotype has ten or more counts. This chain joins TRBV12-3 or TRBV12-4 and TRBJ2-1, with 7 positions matching TRBD1. This CDR3 contains 15 residues. V shed 1 base and J 4 bases; nucleotides not matched to a gene: 4. The chain's CDR3 is CASSLGDRDYNEQFF. The CDR3 bases are TGTGCCAGCAGTTTAGGCGACAGGGATTACAATGAGCAGTTCTTC.